This T cell receptor beta chain was documented in a study of cytomegalovirus exposure and HLA in healthy donors. Overall study findings and caveats: Sequencing likely generated an artifact that appeared as a cluster of highly shared sequence variants. A later analysis associated roughly 15,000 TCR beta sequences with HLA alleles at a 0.05 false discovery rate.

This clone has only a few counts. What it binds is not known. PCR amplification relied on 60 Vbeta primers (plus 13 Jbeta primers). Authors' analysis steps: In a later analysis, around 12 million of approximately 81 million unique beta chains occurred in at least two donors. Using immunoSEQ multiplex PCR, the repertoire was profiled, and TCRdb retains in-frame clones only, with some absent. Clonal size and the V and J genes are those of that table, whereas D and trimming came from the DNA. The sample has some 150,000 clones; approximately 80% are singletons. Specimen: PBMCs. This TCR was sampled from a woman between 40 and 50 years old in good health and CMV-seronegative.

The CDR3 DNA is TGTGCCAGTAGCCTTTACAATGAGCAGTTCTTC. Its protein product is CASSLYNEQFF. The chain employs TRBV19 and TRBJ2-1; D ambiguous. This CDR3 is 11 amino acids long. Germline V gene lookup returns CDR1 LNHDA and CDR2 SQIVND (reference sequence). Trimming removed 6 bases at V and 4 bases at J, with 4 bases between.